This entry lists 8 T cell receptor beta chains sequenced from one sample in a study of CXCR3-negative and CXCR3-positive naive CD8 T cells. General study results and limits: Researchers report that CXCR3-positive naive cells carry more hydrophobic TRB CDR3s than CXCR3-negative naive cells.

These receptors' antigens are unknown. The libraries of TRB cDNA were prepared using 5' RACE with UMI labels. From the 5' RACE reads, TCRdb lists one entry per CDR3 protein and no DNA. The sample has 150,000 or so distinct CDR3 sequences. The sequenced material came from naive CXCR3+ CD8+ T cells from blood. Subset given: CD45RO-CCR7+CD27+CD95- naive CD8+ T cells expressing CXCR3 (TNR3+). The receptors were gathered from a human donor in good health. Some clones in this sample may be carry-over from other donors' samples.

The CDR3: CASSLLGQNNEQFF. The chain combines TRBV27 with TRBJ2-1; without DNA, the TCRdb call of TRBD1 cannot be checked. The CDR3 length is 14 residues. Germline V gene sequence: CDR1 MNHEY, CDR2 SMNVEV (reference sequence).

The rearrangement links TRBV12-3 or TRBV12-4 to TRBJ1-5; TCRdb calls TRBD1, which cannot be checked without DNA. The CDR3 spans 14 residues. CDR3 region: CASSSEDKGQPQHF.

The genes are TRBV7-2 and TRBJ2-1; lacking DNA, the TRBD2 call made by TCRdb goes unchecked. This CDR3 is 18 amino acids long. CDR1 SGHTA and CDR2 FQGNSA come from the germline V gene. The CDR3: CASSLNFGLAGSYNEQFF.

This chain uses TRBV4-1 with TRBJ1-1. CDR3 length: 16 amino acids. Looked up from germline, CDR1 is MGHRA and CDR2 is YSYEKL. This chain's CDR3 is CASSQDPDFGTREAFF.

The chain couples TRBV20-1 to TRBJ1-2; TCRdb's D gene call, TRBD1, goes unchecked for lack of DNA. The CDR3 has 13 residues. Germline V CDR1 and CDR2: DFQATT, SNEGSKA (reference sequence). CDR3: CSAPLGDSYGYTF.

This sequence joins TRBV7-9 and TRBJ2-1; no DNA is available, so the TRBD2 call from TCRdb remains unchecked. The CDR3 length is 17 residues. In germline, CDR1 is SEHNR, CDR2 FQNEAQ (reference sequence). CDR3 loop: CASSLLGLAHRENEQFF.

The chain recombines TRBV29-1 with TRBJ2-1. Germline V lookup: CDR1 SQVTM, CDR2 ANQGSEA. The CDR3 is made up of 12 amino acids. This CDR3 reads CSVSDGNNEQFF.

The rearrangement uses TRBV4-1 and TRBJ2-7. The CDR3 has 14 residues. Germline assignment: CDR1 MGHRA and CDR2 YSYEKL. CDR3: CASSPHYPSYEQYF.